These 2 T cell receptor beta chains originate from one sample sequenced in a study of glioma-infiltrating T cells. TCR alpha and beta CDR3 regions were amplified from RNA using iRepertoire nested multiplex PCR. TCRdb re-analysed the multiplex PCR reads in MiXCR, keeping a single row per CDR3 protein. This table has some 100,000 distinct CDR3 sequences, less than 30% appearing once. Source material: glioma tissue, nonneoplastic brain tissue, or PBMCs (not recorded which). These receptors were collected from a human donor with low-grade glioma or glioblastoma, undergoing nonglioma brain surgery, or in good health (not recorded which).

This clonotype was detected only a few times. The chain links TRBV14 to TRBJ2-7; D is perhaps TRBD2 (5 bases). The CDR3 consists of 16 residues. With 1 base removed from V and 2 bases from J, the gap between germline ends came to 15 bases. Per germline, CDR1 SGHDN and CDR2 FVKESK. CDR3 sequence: CASSQGTSGKTYEQYF. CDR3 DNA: TGTGCCAGCAGCCAAGGTACAAGCGGAAAAACCTACGAGCAGTACTTC.

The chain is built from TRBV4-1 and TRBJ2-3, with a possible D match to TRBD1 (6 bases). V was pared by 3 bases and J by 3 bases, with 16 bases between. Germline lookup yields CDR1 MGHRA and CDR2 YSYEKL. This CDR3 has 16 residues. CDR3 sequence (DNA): TGCGCCAGCAGCCACAGTGGGACAAGAGGGACAGATACGCAGTATTTT. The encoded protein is CASSHSGTRGTDTQYF.